Presented here are 20 T cell receptor beta chains from one specimen sequenced in a study of blood T cell repertoires in COVID-19. Method: immunoSEQ multiplex PCR; TCRdb's copy keeps in-frame clones and lacks some. The sample records about 170,000 clones, 74% being singletons. The specimen was peripheral blood. The receptors here all came from a woman older than 75 with acute or convalescent COVID-19.

This clone was picked up a small number of times. This chain links TRBV2 with TRBJ1-1; a possible D gene is TRBD1 (6 bases). The CDR3 is 13 residues long. V lost 6 bases and J 0 bases, leaving 8 bases between the germline ends. Per the germline V gene, CDR1 is SNHLY and CDR2 is FYNNEI. CDR3 protein: CASRRGLNTEAFF. DNA of the CDR3: TGTGCCAGCAGGAGGGGGTTGAACACTGAAGCTTTCTTT.

The chain has TRBV5-1 and TRBJ2-3; 7 positions agree with TRBD2. V lost 1 base and J lost 2; bases outside the gene matches: 7. The CDR3 totals 16 residues. Germline lookup yields CDR1 SGHRS and CDR2 YFSETQ. The CDR3: CASSLRGRGNTDTQYF. The CDR3 nucleotides are TGCGCCAGCAGCTTGCGCGGGAGAGGCAACACAGATACGCAGTATTTT.

CDR3 bases: TGTGCCAGCAGTCTGGGACAGGTAGAGCAGTACTTC. Its translation: CASSLGQVEQYF. The genes are TRBV28 and TRBJ2-7, with 8 bases fitting TRBD1. CDR3 length: 12 residues. V shed 5 bases, J shed 7 bases, and the junction held 4 bases outside the gene matches. Per germline, CDR1 MDHEN and CDR2 SYDVKM.

The chain recombines TRBV19 with TRBJ1-6; D is uncertain. Trimming shortened V by 5 bases and J by 7 bases, and 12 bases separated the two germline ends. Germline CDR1 LNHDA, CDR2 SQIVND (reference sequence). The CDR3 extends over 14 amino acids. CDR3 bases: TGTGCCAGTAGTCCCGACACTGTCAATTCACCCCTCCACTTT. It translates to CASSPDTVNSPLHF.

A single count supports this clone. The chain couples TRBV5-1 to TRBJ1-1; maybe TRBD1 (5 bases). V was cut by 4 bases and J by 1 base, with 8 bases left in between. Germline V gene sequence: CDR1 SGHRS, CDR2 YFSETQ. This CDR3 is 13 amino acids long. This CDR3 is CASSHDRNTEAFF. The DNA for the CDR3 is TGCGCCAGCAGCCATGACAGGAACACTGAAGCTTTCTTT.

The DNA of the CDR3 is TGTGCCAGCAGCTTAGCCCAGGCAGATACGCAGTATTTT. Protein product: CASSLAQADTQYF. J is TRBJ2-3 and V is TRBV11-2; no firm D call. The germline V gene has CDR1 SGHAT and CDR2 FQNNGV. This CDR3 contains 13 residues. The ends were cut back, 1 base at V and 4 bases at J, with 6 bases in the middle.

This sequence joins TRBV4-3 and TRBJ1-1; D not certain. The V and J ends lost 1 base and 1 base respectively, with 10 bases between them. Germline CDR1 reads LGHNA; CDR2 reads YSLEER. This CDR3 is 15 amino acids long. DNA of the CDR3: TGCGCCAGCAGCCAAGGCGCCGACTGGAACACTGAAGCTTTCTTT. It translates to CASSQGADWNTEAFF.

The V and J genes are TRBV27 and TRBJ2-7; 9 bases are shared with TRBD1. Germline-derived CDR1 and CDR2 are MNHEY and SMNVEV (reference sequence). Trimming at V came to 6 bases and at J to 1 base, leaving 7 bases not matched to a gene. The CDR3 has 15 residues. The CDR3 sequence is CASRPRDRASYEQYF. As DNA, the CDR3 is TGTGCCAGCAGACCCCGGGACAGGGCTTCCTACGAGCAGTACTTC.

This clone was found a few times. This sequence joins TRBV9 and TRBJ1-2; 10 nucleotides align to TRBD1. Germline loops: CDR1 SGDLS, CDR2 YYNGEE. The junction had 2 bases not matched to a gene; V was cut back by 3 bases and J by 3 bases. The CDR3 spans 14 residues. This CDR3 reads CASSAGTGDYGYTF. In DNA form, the CDR3 reads TGTGCCAGCAGCGCCGGGACAGGGGACTATGGCTACACCTTC.

The rearrangement uses TRBV28 and TRBJ2-4, with D possibly TRBD2 on 6 matching bases. CDR3 length: 13 amino acids. Trimming took off 11 bases at V and 2 bases at J, with 13 bases between the two ends. Germline V gene sequence: CDR1 MDHEN, CDR2 SYDVKM. The chain's CDR3 is CALGAGTKNIQYF. The CDR3 DNA is TGTGCCCTCGGGGCGGGAACCAAAAACATTCAGTACTTC. Complete variable domain (other parts from reference TRBV28 and TRBJ2-4): DVKVTQSSRYLVKRTGEKVFLECVQDMDHENMFWYRQDPGLGLRLIYFSYDVKMKEKGDIPEGYSVSREKKERFSLILESASTNQTSMYLCALGAGTKNIQYFGAGTRLSVL.

The CDR3 protein is CASRRTELAYEQYF. Here the CDR3 DNA reads TGCGCCAGCAGACGGACAGAGTTGGCCTACGAGCAGTACTTC. This rearrangement joins TRBV4-1 to TRBJ2-7; TRBD1 might be the D (6 bases). V was trimmed by 6 bases and J by 2 bases, leaving 14 bases between them. The germline CDR1 and CDR2 sequences are MGHRA and YSYEKL. The CDR3 runs to 14 residues.

With respect to this clone: A far larger clone is just one base off, so this is likely a read error. This chain connects TRBV7-9 to TRBJ2-7; D possibly corresponds to TRBD1 (5 bases). CDR1 SEHNR and CDR2 FQNEAQ come from the germline V gene (reference sequence). The CDR3 covers 12 residues. V was shortened by 5 bases and J by 2 bases, with 7 bases between the two germline ends. CDR3 residues: CASSPTAYEQYF. The CDR3 DNA reads TGTGCCAGCAGCCCGACAGCCTACGAGCAGTACTTC.

The V gene is TRBV6-1, the J gene TRBJ2-7; TRBD2 matches 8 bases. Germline CDR1 reads MNHNS; CDR2 reads SASEGT. CDR3 length equals 14 residues. Trimming cost V 3 bases and J 2 bases; bases outside gene matches: 3. This CDR3 is CASSDVAGPYEQYF. The CDR3 DNA follows: TGTGCCAGCAGTGACGTAGCGGGGCCCTACGAGCAGTACTTC.

V and J are TRBV12-3 or TRBV12-4 and TRBJ2-1; D unclear. Trimming stripped 5 bases from V and 4 bases from J, with 6 bases between. This CDR3 comprises 12 residues. For the CDR3, the DNA is TGTGCCAGCAGTCCTCTGTACAATGAGCAGTTCTTC. Translated, it gives CASSPLYNEQFF.

Only a few counts were recorded for this clone. This chain uses TRBV18 with TRBJ1-5; D is undetermined. V was clipped by 3 bases and J by 3 bases, with 12 bases between them. The germline gives CDR1 KGHSH, CDR2 LQKENI. The CDR3 length is 15 residues. CDR3 loop: CASSPTPGINQPQHF. CDR3 DNA: TGTGCCAGCTCACCGACGCCAGGTATCAATCAGCCCCAGCATTTT.

This chain uses TRBV4-2 with TRBJ2-7; 9 bases match TRBD2. The germline V gene encodes CDR1 LGHNA and CDR2 YNFKEQ. The CDR3 has 17 residues. V lost 4 bases and J lost 6; bases outside the gene matches: 16. The CDR3: CASSPGLATTIPGEQYF. The CDR3 DNA sequence: TGTGCCAGCAGCCCTGGACTAGCGACTACCATTCCTGGCGAGCAGTACTTC.

This sequence joins TRBV5-5 and TRBJ2-7; 7 bases line up with TRBD1. The ends lost 6 bases at V and 2 bases at J; junction bases unmatched: 11. The CDR3 length is 15 residues. Germline V gives CDR1 SGHKS, CDR2 YYEKEE (reference sequence). DNA of the CDR3: TGTGCCAGCACCTCGGCCGGGACAGAGACCTACGAGCAGTACTTC. This gives the protein CASTSAGTETYEQYF.

This chain connects TRBV19 to TRBJ2-7, with TRBD1 matching 7 bases. The length of the CDR3 is 14 residues. The J segment lost 6 bases and the V segment lost 4 bases, leaving 9 bases of the junction unmatched. The germline gives CDR1 LNHDA, CDR2 SQIVND (reference sequence). CDR3 nucleotides: TGTGCCAGTAGTAGACAGGGCTCCCCTGGCGAGCAGTACTTC. This sequence encodes CASSRQGSPGEQYF.

The chain couples TRBV7-2 to TRBJ1-1; TRBD1 is a possible D gene (6 bases). Germline V gives CDR1 SGHTA, CDR2 FQGNSA. CDR3 length: 15 amino acids. Trimming cost V 2 bases and J 4 bases, with 14 bases left between them. The CDR3 region has the DNA TGTGCCAGCAGCTTATCTGGCACAGGGTCCACTGAAGCTTTCTTT. Its protein is CASSLSGTGSTEAFF. Variable domain in full (rest from reference TRBV7-2 and TRBJ1-1): GAGVSQSPSNKVTEKGKDVELRCDPISGHTALYWYRQSLGQGLEFLIYFQGNSAPDKSGLPSDRFSAERTGGSVSTLTIQRTQQEDSAVYLCASSLSGTGSTEAFFGQGTRLTVV.

The table lists this clone with a count of one. The sample has other DNA sequences that encode this CDR3 too. The rearrangement links TRBV5-1 to TRBJ2-3; 9 nucleotides align to TRBD2. This CDR3 comprises 16 residues. The V segment lost 1 base and the J segment 3 bases; nucleotides outside the gene matches: 6. Looked up from germline, CDR1 is SGHRS and CDR2 is YFSETQ. CDR3 DNA sequence: TGCGCCAGCAGCTTGCTGGCGGGAGGGCGGACAGATACGCAGTATTTT. It encodes CASSLLAGGRTDTQYF.